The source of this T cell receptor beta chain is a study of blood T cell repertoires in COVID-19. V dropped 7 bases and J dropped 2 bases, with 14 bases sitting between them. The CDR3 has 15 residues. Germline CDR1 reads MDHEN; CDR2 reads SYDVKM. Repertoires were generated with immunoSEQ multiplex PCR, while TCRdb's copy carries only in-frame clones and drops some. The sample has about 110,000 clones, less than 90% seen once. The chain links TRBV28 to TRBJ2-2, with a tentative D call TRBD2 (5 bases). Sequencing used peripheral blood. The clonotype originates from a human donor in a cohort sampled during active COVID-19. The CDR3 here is CASNMRAANTGELFF. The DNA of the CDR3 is TGTGCCAGCAACATGCGGGCGGCAAACACCGGGGAGCTGTTTTTT.